The 27 T cell receptor beta chains presented below share a single source sample, sequenced in a study of molecular identifiers for immune sequencing clone quantification. Using its own MiXCR run on the PCR reads, TCRdb lists one record per CDR3 protein. In the table there are a few hundred thousand distinct CDR3 sequences, about 25% of which are singletons. Material: naive CD8+ T cells from blood, with Jurkat cell RNA spiked in. Subset: FACS-sorted CD8+CD4-CCR7+CD45RA+ naive T cells. The receptors were sampled from a human donor in good health. Some libraries in this study had Jurkat cell RNA spiked in.

This clonotype has a count of ten or more. J is TRBJ1-1 and V is TRBV4-1; 7 nucleotides align to TRBD1. Losses at the gene ends were 2 bases for V and 3 bases for J; bases not matched to a gene: 3. The CDR3 sequence is 14 residues long. In germline, CDR1 is MGHRA, CDR2 YSYEKL. The CDR3 protein is CASSQLTGYTEAFF. Here the CDR3 DNA reads TGCGCCAGCAGCCAACTGACAGGGTACACTGAAGCTTTCTTT.

The CDR3 is CASREEGTVLEAFF. The CDR3 nucleotides are TGTGCCAGCAGGGAGGAGGGTACGGTCCTTGAAGCTTTCTTT. V gene TRBV6-1 combines with J gene TRBJ1-1; no clear D. Germline V CDR1 and CDR2: MNHNS, SASEGT. V gave up 6 bases and J gave up 7 bases, with 18 bases separating them. CDR3 size: 14 residues.

This clonotype has ten or more counts. This rearrangement joins TRBV28 to TRBJ1-1, with D possibly being TRBD1 (5 bases). The CDR3 contains 11 residues. Germline CDR1 reads MDHEN; CDR2 reads SYDVKM. The V gene lost 6 bases and the J gene lost 6 bases, with 8 bases spanning the gap. CDR3 in DNA: TGTGCCAGCAGGGGGGGGGCTGAAGCTTTCTTT. Protein sequence: CASRGGAEAFF. The full variable domain, rest sourced from reference TRBV28 and TRBJ1-1, is DVKVTQSSRYLVKRTGEKVFLECVQDMDHENMFWYRQDPGLGLRLIYFSYDVKMKEKGDIPEGYSVSREKKERFSLILESASTNQTSMYLCASRGGAEAFFGQGTRLTVV.

This chain links TRBV20-1 with TRBJ2-7; 7 bases match TRBD2. The CDR3 spans 15 residues. After removal of 0 bases from V and 4 bases from J, the junction contained 9 bases not matched to a gene. Per the germline V gene, CDR1 is DFQATT and CDR2 is SNEGSKA (reference sequence). The CDR3 DNA is TGCAGTGCTAGAGACCCAGGACTAGATTTTTACGAGCAGTACGTC. Translating it yields CSARDPGLDFYEQYV.

Many counts were recorded for this clonotype. The chain couples TRBV20-1 to TRBJ1-5; 9 bases are shared with TRBD1. The CDR3 sequence is 15 residues long. After removal of 5 bases from V and 2 bases from J, the junction contained 7 bases not matched to a gene. Germline V gene sequence: CDR1 DFQATT, CDR2 SNEGSKA (reference sequence). The CDR3: CSAAADRGGNQPQHF. The CDR3, as DNA: TGCAGTGCTGCGGCGGACAGGGGAGGCAATCAGCCCCAGCATTTT.

V usage is TRBV4-3 and J usage is TRBJ1-4, with 10 bases matching TRBD1. Germline V CDR1 and CDR2: LGHNA, YSLEER. The CDR3 has 16 amino acids. Unmatched junction bases numbered 5, after V lost 3 bases and J lost 4 bases. CDR3 DNA sequence: TGCGCCAGCAGCCAGGACAGGGGGTTGAGTAATGAAAAACTGTTTTTT. Translated, it gives CASSQDRGLSNEKLFF.

This clonotype was recorded once. A much larger clonotype is one base distant, so this may be a read error. The CDR3 here is CASSARRDTQYF. DNA for the CDR3: TGCGCCAGCAGCGCAAGGAGAGATACGCAGTATTTT. The chain links TRBV5-1 to TRBJ2-3; D call uncertain. V dropped 4 bases and J dropped 5 bases, with 8 bases sitting between them. There are 12 residues in the CDR3. Germline assignment: CDR1 SGHRS and CDR2 YFSETQ.

This clonotype was recorded at least ten times. The chain uses TRBV7-8 and TRBJ1-2; D is undetermined. V shed 3 bases and J shed 4 bases, with 12 bases lying between them. Germline CDR1 and CDR2: SGHVS and FQNEAQ. The CDR3 consists of 14 residues. Here the CDR3 DNA reads TGTGCCAGCAGCTTTTTGATGGACCCCTATGGCTACACCTTC. Translation gives CASSFLMDPYGYTF.

This clonotype was detected a few times. This chain connects TRBV19 to TRBJ2-3, with 8 positions matching TRBD2. The germline V gene has CDR1 LNHDA and CDR2 SQIVND (reference sequence). V gave up 5 bases and J gave up 5 bases; unmatched junction bases: 15. The CDR3 extends over 17 amino acids. CDR3 sequence (DNA): TGTGCCAGTAGTTCCGGACTAGCTCAGTTTTATAGAGATACGCAGTATTTT. Translated: CASSSGLAQFYRDTQYF.

Comments on this clonotype: The junction differs from germline at one of its ends, possibly a read error. The J gene is TRBJ2-1, the V gene TRBV6-5; D unresolved. CDR1 is MNHEY and CDR2 is SVGAGI in the germline V gene. There are 15 residues in the CDR3. The CDR3 reads CASSHGRISYNERFF. The CDR3 nucleotides are TGTGCCAGCAGTCACGGACGGATCTCCTACAATGAGCGGTTCTTC.

J is TRBJ1-2 and V is TRBV3-1; 7 nucleotides agree with TRBD1. V lost 4 bases and J lost 2; bases outside the gene matches: 13. The CDR3 contains 17 residues. The germline gives CDR1 LGHDT, CDR2 YNNKEL (reference sequence). CDR3 residues: CASSLRDSAFSNYGYTF. DNA for the CDR3: TGTGCCAGCAGCCTCCGGGACAGCGCTTTTTCCAACTATGGCTACACCTTC.

In regard to this clonotype: A much larger clone differs from this one at a single base, so this may be a read error. It is likely a read error, because the conserved phenylalanine at the end of the CDR3 is missing. The J gene is TRBJ2-5, the V gene TRBV29-1; no firm D call. Trimming left V 4 bases short and J 5 bases short, with 8 bases between. The germline gives CDR1 SQVTM, CDR2 ANQGSEA. This CDR3 is built from 11 residues. CDR3 in DNA: TGCAGCGTTGGGGTCGGGGAGACCCAGTACCTC. It yields the protein CSVGVGETQYL.

V gene TRBV2 combines with J gene TRBJ2-2, with D uncertain. The germline V gene has CDR1 SNHLY and CDR2 FYNNEI. This CDR3 comprises 16 residues. V dropped 6 bases and J dropped 1 base, with 15 bases sitting between them. CDR3 bases: TGTGCCAGCAGCCGAGAACGGCTAGAGAACACCGGGGAGCTGTTTTTT. Translation: CASSRERLENTGELFF.

For this clonotype: This clone may be a read error of a much larger clone one base away. CDR3 nucleotide sequence: TGTGTCAGCAGCCAATCAGCCGGGACAGGTGGTGAAAAACTGTTTTTT. Translation: CVSSQSAGTGGEKLFF. The chain joins TRBV16 to TRBJ1-4, with 8 bases matching TRBD1. The germline CDR1 and CDR2 sequences are KGHSY and FQNENV. This CDR3 is built from 16 residues.

This clonotype was recorded at least ten times. The chain joins TRBV4-1 to TRBJ2-3; D is possibly TRBD1 (5 bases). Germline lookup yields CDR1 MGHRA and CDR2 YSYEKL. Trimming cost V 0 bases and J 2 bases, with 15 bases left between them. This CDR3 has 17 amino acids. The CDR3 is CASSQEEGVSFTDTQYF. In DNA, the CDR3 is TGCGCCAGCAGCCAAGAGGAAGGGGTCAGCTTCACAGATACGCAGTATTTT.

This clonotype appeared once. The CDR3 ends on some other residue instead of the conserved phenylalanine or tryptophan, so this is likely a read error. V usage is TRBV2 and J usage is TRBJ2-7; D gene uncertain. V lost 0 bases to trimming and J lost 4 bases, with 7 bases between them. CDR1 and CDR2 (germline): SNHLY, FYNNEI. This CDR3 contains 13 residues. This CDR3 is CASSEAYQYEQYI. Written as DNA, the CDR3 is TGTGCCAGCAGTGAAGCGTATCAGTACGAGCAGTACATC.

The table lists this clonotype with many counts. The chain couples TRBV12-3 or TRBV12-4 to TRBJ2-6; 7 positions match TRBD2. The CDR3 has 16 amino acids. V shed 4 bases, J shed 0 bases, and the junction held 3 bases outside the gene matches. DNA for the CDR3: TGTGCCAGCAGTTGGGACTATGGCTCTGGGGCCAACGTCCTGACTTTC. Translating it yields CASSWDYGSGANVLTF.

The chain carries TRBV2 and TRBJ2-5; TRBD1 matches at 7 bases. The CDR3 loop spans 15 amino acids. The germline V gene has CDR1 SNHLY and CDR2 FYNNEI. After removal of 3 bases from V and 4 bases from J, the junction contained 8 bases not matched to a gene. CDR3 amino acids: CASSDRDRHTETQYF. The CDR3 bases are TGTGCCAGCAGTGACCGGGACAGACATACAGAGACCCAGTACTTC. Full variable domain (remainder filled in from reference TRBV2 and TRBJ2-5): EPEVTQTPSHQVTQMGQEVILRCVPISNHLYFYWYRQILGQKVEFLVSFYNNEISEKSEIFDDQFSVERPDGSNFTLKIRSTKLEDSAMYFCASSDRDRHTETQYFGPGTRLLVL.

This chain uses TRBV15 with TRBJ1-4; 7 nucleotides line up with TRBD1. CDR1 is LNHNV and CDR2 is YYDKDF in the germline V gene (reference sequence). The CDR3 is 15 amino acids. Trimming cost V 0 bases and J 8 bases; bases outside gene matches: 6. CDR3 loop: CATSRDDRASEKLFF. The CDR3 DNA is TGTGCCACCAGCAGAGATGACAGGGCCTCCGAAAAACTGTTTTTT. Variable domain in full (rest from reference TRBV15 and TRBJ1-4): DAMVIQNPRYQVTQFGKPVTLSCSQTLNHNVMYWYQQKSSQAPKLLFHYYDKDFNNEADTPDNFQSRRPNTSFCFLDIRSPGLGDTAMYLCATSRDDRASEKLFFGSGTQLSVL.

In this sample, this clonotype turned up a few times. The chain joins TRBV5-1 to TRBJ2-7; TRBD1 might be the D (5 bases). The ends were cut back, 0 bases at V and 11 bases at J, with 15 bases in the middle. Germline-derived CDR1 and CDR2 are SGHRS and YFSETQ. The CDR3 spans 13 residues. CDR3 loop: CASSLAPGSFEYF. The CDR3 DNA follows: TGCGCCAGCAGCTTGGCCCCAGGGTCGTTCGAGTACTTC.

Worth noting for this clonotype: The junction departs from germline at one end; a sequencing error may be responsible. V usage is TRBV5-1 and J usage is TRBJ2-7; D not certain. The CDR3 runs 12 residues. The germline CDR1 and CDR2 sequences are SGHRS and YFSETQ. The CDR3 is CASGFYGYEQYF. CDR3 in DNA: TGCGCCAGCGGCTTTTACGGATACGAGCAGTACTTC.

This clonotype was observed many times. The chain recombines TRBV29-1 with TRBJ2-2, with D tentatively TRBD1 or TRBD2 (5 bases each). Germline CDR1 is SQVTM and CDR2 is ANQGSEA. CDR3 length equals 13 residues. V was cut by 8 bases and J by 7 bases, with 17 bases left in between. The CDR3 DNA reads as TGCAGCTATTCCGGGACGCTGGGCGGGGAGCTGTTTTTT. Its translation: CSYSGTLGGELFF.

Here the CDR3 reads CASSAYRDGYGYTF. In nucleotides, the CDR3 is TGTGCCAGCAGTGCCTACAGGGACGGCTATGGCTACACCTTC. The rearrangement joins TRBV12-3 or TRBV12-4 to TRBJ1-2, with a weak D call TRBD1 (6 bases). The CDR3 has 14 amino acids. Trimming removed 5 bases from V and 4 bases from J, with 14 bases in between.

This clonotype was counted a few times. V gene TRBV28 combines with J gene TRBJ1-6; 7 bases line up with TRBD1. The J segment lost 7 bases and the V segment lost 3 bases, leaving 3 bases of the junction unmatched. Germline loops: CDR1 MDHEN, CDR2 SYDVKM. The CDR3 is made up of 14 amino acids. The CDR3 loop is CASSFRDRNSPLHF. CDR3 sequence (DNA): TGTGCCAGCAGTTTTCGGGACAGAAATTCACCCCTCCACTTT.

This chain uses TRBV9 with TRBJ2-3; D is perhaps TRBD1 (6 bases). This CDR3 has 16 amino acids. V lost 4 bases and J lost 0, with 15 bases in between. Germline CDR1 and CDR2: SGDLS and YYNGEE. As DNA, the CDR3 is TGTGCCAGCAGCTCCAACAGGGATCAAAGCACAGATACGCAGTATTTT. Amino acids: CASSSNRDQSTDTQYF.

A few counts support this clonotype. The genes are TRBV7-6 and TRBJ1-1, with TRBD1 as a possible D gene (6 bases). The CDR3 has 15 residues. CDR1 is SGHVS, CDR2 FNYEAQ, per germline. The ends were cut back, 1 base at V and 0 bases at J, with 9 bases in the middle. The DNA for the CDR3 is TGTGCCAGCAGCTTAGGACAGGAGCTGAACACTGAAGCTTTCTTT. Encoded protein: CASSLGQELNTEAFF.

With regard to this clonotype: A much larger clonotype is one base distant, so this may be a read error. The rearrangement links TRBV28 to TRBJ1-1; TRBD1 might be the D (6 bases). The CDR3 runs 14 residues. Germline V gene sequence: CDR1 MDHEN, CDR2 SYDVKM. This chain's CDR3 is CACSLRGMNTEAFF. The CDR3 DNA reads as TGTGCCTGCAGTTTAAGGGGGATGAACACTGAAGCTTTCTTT. Full variable domain (remainder filled in from reference TRBV28 and TRBJ1-1): DVKVTQSSRYLVKRTGEKVFLECVQDMDHENMFWYRQDPGLGLRLIYFSYDVKMKEKGDIPEGYSVSREKKERFSLILESASTNQTSMYLCACSLRGMNTEAFFGQGTRLTVV.